The 21 T cell receptor beta chains below all came from one sample that was sequenced in a study of shared T cell receptors in the human thymus. Generated by immunoSEQ multiplex PCR, the TCRdb table keeps only in-frame clones and is missing some. The sample shows hundreds of thousands of clones, roughly 88% of them seen only once. These same records also appear under a second study, on human thymus T cells.

Sample: thymocytes. These receptors all come from a boy in the first two years of life with a congenital heart defect.

The chain employs TRBV7-9 and TRBJ1-3, with a tentative D call TRBD1 (6 bases). The CDR3 runs 15 residues. Germline V lookup: CDR1 SEHNR, CDR2 FQNEAQ (reference sequence). The V and J ends lost 5 bases and 0 bases respectively, with 11 bases between them. CDR3 residues: CASSLTTGSGNTIYF. CDR3 coding DNA: TGTGCCAGCAGCCTAACGACAGGCTCTGGAAACACCATATATTTT.

The rearrangement uses TRBV19 and TRBJ2-5; D may be TRBD1 (5 bases). The CDR3 is 14 amino acids. V lost 0 bases, J lost 5 bases, and 10 bases lay in between. Germline CDR1 reads LNHDA; CDR2 reads SQIVND (reference sequence). DNA for the CDR3: TGTGCCAGTAGTATAGAGCAGGGCGAGGAGACCCAGTACTTC. Translated, it gives CASSIEQGEETQYF.

The chain employs TRBV10-1 and TRBJ2-1, with a tentative D call TRBD1 (6 bases). Looked up from germline, CDR1 is WNHNN and CDR2 is SYGVQD (reference sequence). V was trimmed by 7 bases and J by 15 bases, leaving 28 bases between them. The CDR3 is made up of 15 amino acids. Here the CDR3 DNA reads TGCGCCAGCATTCCCCGCCCAGGCCCCAGGGGTAGGCGGTTCTTC. It translates to CASIPRPGPRGRRFF.

This rearrangement joins TRBV19 to TRBJ2-1; D unclear. V shed 10 bases and J shed 2 bases, with 12 bases lying between them. The CDR3 totals 13 residues. Germline lookup yields CDR1 LNHDA and CDR2 SQIVND (reference sequence). CDR3 protein: CATKSGTYNEQFF. The CDR3 nucleotides are TGTGCCACCAAATCAGGTACCTACAATGAGCAGTTCTTC. The full variable domain, with the rest looked up from reference TRBV19 and TRBJ2-1, is DGGITQSPKYLFRKEGQNVTLSCEQNLNHDAMYWYRQDPGQGLRLIYYSQIVNDFQKGDIAEGYSVSREKKESFPLTVTSAQKNPTAFYLCATKSGTYNEQFFGPGTRLTVL.

The CDR3 DNA sequence: TGTGCCAGCAGCCCCCTAGCGGGAGGGCCCTACGAGCAGTACTTC. Translated, it gives CASSPLAGGPYEQYF. The chain recombines TRBV6-5 with TRBJ2-7, with 12 bases fitting TRBD2. The CDR3 is 15 residues long. The germline CDR1 and CDR2 sequences are MNHEY and SVGAGI. The junction had 5 bases not matched to a gene; V was cut back by 6 bases and J by 2 bases.

The rearrangement uses TRBV10-3 and TRBJ1-2; weak D call: TRBD1 (6 bases). The length of the CDR3 is 18 residues. The ends were cut back, 0 bases at V and 0 bases at J, with 17 bases in the middle. Germline V CDR1 and CDR2: ENHRY, SYGVKD. The CDR3 reads CAISESTPGQPPNYGYTF. The CDR3 bases are TGTGCCATCAGTGAGTCTACCCCTGGACAGCCCCCTAACTATGGCTACACCTTC.

CDR3 in amino acids: CATSRAQDNQPQHF. CDR3 bases: TGTGCCACCAGCAGAGCCCAGGACAATCAGCCCCAGCATTTT. The chain uses TRBV15 and TRBJ1-5; no reliable D call. Trimming took off 1 base at V and 3 bases at J, with 7 bases between the two ends. Looked up from germline, CDR1 is LNHNV and CDR2 is YYDKDF (reference sequence). This CDR3 comprises 14 residues.

This chain connects TRBV11-3 to TRBJ2-2, with D possibly matching TRBD2 (5 bases). The germline gives CDR1 SGHNT, CDR2 YENEEA. The CDR3 consists of 14 residues. V gave up 3 bases and J gave up 6 bases, with 11 bases separating them. The DNA of the CDR3 is TGTGCCAGCAGCTTTAGGGAGTCCGCCGGGGAGCTGTTTTTT. Amino acids: CASSFRESAGELFF.

This clone was picked up one time. The rearrangement uses TRBV7-9 and TRBJ1-2; a weak D match, TRBD1 (5 bases). Trimming took off 5 bases at V and 0 bases at J, with 10 bases between the two ends. CDR1 is SEHNR and CDR2 is FQNEAQ in the germline V gene (reference sequence). The CDR3 has 14 residues. The CDR3: CASSKGAANYGYTF. The CDR3 DNA reads as TGTGCCAGCAGCAAAGGGGCAGCTAACTATGGCTACACCTTC. Drawing the rest from reference TRBV7-9 and TRBJ1-2, the complete variable domain is DTGVSQNPRHKITKRGQNVTFRCDPISEHNRLYWYRQTLGQGPEFLTYFQNEAQLEKSRLLSDRFSAERPKGSFSTLEIQRTEQGDSAMYLCASSKGAANYGYTFGSGTRLTVV.

V and J are TRBV11-3 and TRBJ2-3; TRBD2 agrees at 13 bases. The CDR3 is 17 residues long. V lost 5 bases to trimming and J lost 0 bases; unmatched junction nucleotides: 5. Germline CDR1 is SGHNT and CDR2 is YENEEA. The CDR3 is CASSGGLAGQSTDTQYF. The CDR3 DNA sequence: TGTGCCAGCAGCGGGGGACTAGCGGGACAAAGCACAGATACGCAGTATTTT.

This rearrangement joins TRBV27 to TRBJ2-1, with TRBD2 matching over 8 bases. Germline assignment: CDR1 MNHEY and CDR2 SMNVEV (reference sequence). Germline trimming cut 0 bases from V and 6 bases from J; bases unmatched to any gene: 7. There are 16 residues in the CDR3. The CDR3 DNA is TGTGCCAGCAGTTTATCAAGCGGGAGTCATCCCAATGAGCAGTTCTTC. Protein: CASSLSSGSHPNEQFF.

The chain combines TRBV5-6 with TRBJ1-2; a possible D gene is TRBD1 (6 bases). The length of the CDR3 is 15 residues. CDR1 is SGHDT and CDR2 is YYEEEE in the germline V gene. V dropped 4 bases and J dropped 0 bases, with 13 bases sitting between them. CDR3 protein: CASSPGGGSNYGYTF. DNA for the CDR3: TGTGCCAGCAGCCCCGGCGGGGGCTCTAACTATGGCTACACCTTC.

The J gene is TRBJ2-7, the V gene TRBV6-1; unclear D gene. The length of the CDR3 is 12 residues. Trimming removed 7 bases from V and 0 bases from J, with 7 bases in between. Germline V lookup: CDR1 MNHNS, CDR2 SASEGT. CDR3 protein: CASTQSSYEQYF. DNA for the CDR3: TGTGCCAGCACACAGAGCTCCTACGAGCAGTACTTC.

The chain combines TRBV6-6 with TRBJ2-1, with 10 positions matching TRBD2. CDR1 and CDR2 from the germline V gene are MNHNY and SVGAGI (reference sequence). With 1 base clipped from V and 7 bases from J, the junction kept 7 bases outside the gene matches. This CDR3 comprises 16 residues. The CDR3 region is CASSYLSGRADNEQFF. The CDR3 nucleotides are TGTGCCAGCAGTTACTTGAGCGGGAGGGCCGATAATGAGCAGTTCTTC.

The CDR3 loop is CASSQAPGQAVFF. The CDR3 DNA reads TGCGCCAGCAGCCAAGCGCCGGGACAGGCGGTTTTCTTT. V is TRBV4-3 and J is TRBJ1-1; TRBD1 matches at 8 bases. Trimming at V came to 1 base and at J to 13 bases, leaving 8 bases not matched to a gene. Germline lookup yields CDR1 LGHNA and CDR2 YSLEER. CDR3 length: 13 amino acids.

The chain joins TRBV2 to TRBJ2-5; D is possibly TRBD1 (5 bases). The CDR3 loop spans 17 amino acids. Trimming removed 1 base at V and 2 bases at J, with 17 bases between. Germline CDR1 is SNHLY and CDR2 is FYNNEI. CDR3 sequence reads: CASSEEGQGNPQETQYF. The CDR3 DNA is TGTGCCAGCAGTGAAGAGGGGCAGGGTAATCCGCAAGAGACCCAGTACTTC.

The table lists this clone with a count of one. The rearrangement joins TRBV28 to TRBJ1-1; D gene uncertain. V was trimmed by 8 bases and J by 4 bases, leaving 17 bases between them. The CDR3 length is 14 residues. Per the germline V gene, CDR1 is MDHEN and CDR2 is SYDVKM. The CDR3: CASHLGVEGTEAFF. In DNA form, the CDR3 reads TGTGCCAGCCACCTAGGAGTGGAAGGCACTGAAGCTTTCTTT.

The V and J genes are TRBV12-5 and TRBJ1-2; D gene ambiguous. Per germline, CDR1 LGHNT and CDR2 FRNRAP. Trimming cost V 3 bases and J 3 bases, with 20 bases left between them. The length of the CDR3 is 17 residues. DNA of the CDR3: TGTGCTAGTGGTTTAATCATCGAGGATGGGTGGCACTATGGCTACACCTTC. This gives the protein CASGLIIEDGWHYGYTF.

This clone was picked up one time. This sequence joins TRBV7-2 and TRBJ2-6; 10 bases match TRBD2. CDR3 length: 19 residues. The V gene's germline CDR1 is SGHTA and CDR2 FQGNSA. V gave up 1 base and J gave up 4 bases; unmatched junction bases: 10. This chain's CDR3 is CASSLVQASGSPGANVLTF. The CDR3 region has the DNA TGTGCCAGCAGCTTAGTACAGGCTAGCGGGAGCCCCGGGGCCAACGTCCTGACTTTC.

This clone has a handful of counts. The rearrangement links TRBV5-1 to TRBJ2-3, with 11 positions matching TRBD2. Germline V gives CDR1 SGHRS, CDR2 YFSETQ. The V segment lost 1 base and the J segment 6 bases; nucleotides outside the gene matches: 4. This CDR3 is 15 amino acids long. CDR3 sequence reads: CASSLTSGSVDTQYF. The CDR3 nucleotides read TGCGCCAGCAGCTTGACTAGCGGGAGTGTTGATACGCAGTATTTT.

This chain uses TRBV27 with TRBJ2-5; 14 bases are shared with TRBD2. The germline CDR1 and CDR2 sequences are MNHEY and SMNVEV (reference sequence). V lost 1 base to trimming and J lost 2 bases; unmatched junction nucleotides: 6. This CDR3 spans 18 amino acids. The CDR3 sequence is CASSLCGTSGSTQETQYF. CDR3 bases: TGTGCCAGCAGTTTATGTGGGACTAGCGGGAGCACGCAAGAGACCCAGTACTTC.